These T cell receptor beta chains were read from a single sample in a study of pediatric ulcerative colitis. Generated by immunoSEQ multiplex PCR, the TCRdb table keeps only in-frame clones and is missing some. The sample shows about 64,000 clones, over 70% of them seen only once. The sequenced material came from blood. These receptors originate from a boy between 10 and 17 years old with moderate ulcerative colitis. CDR3s include the opening cysteine and the closing phenylalanine or tryptophan. Fields, in order: CDR3 length, D gene, J gene, V gene, clone size, CDR3 protein, CDR3 DNA. A D gene is named only where the DNA matches it firmly. A row's size may be missing; if present it is once, few, many or a size class.

>13|NA|TRBJ1-5|TRBV11-2|NA
CASSRTDNQPQHF
TGTGCCAGCAGCCGTACAGACAATCAGCCCCAGCATTTT
>15|TRBD1|TRBJ1-5|TRBV2|NA
CASNPGQGAPQPQHF
TGTGCCAGCAACCCGGGACAGGGGGCGCCTCAGCCCCAGCATTTT
>17|NA|TRBJ2-2|TRBV29-1|NA
CSVEDAVDSTNTGELFF
TGCAGCGTTGAAGATGCGGTGGACAGTACGAACACCGGGGAGCTGTTTTTT
>16|NA|TRBJ2-4|TRBV9|NA
CASSVDVNFPKNIQYF
TGTGCCAGCAGCGTAGATGTGAATTTCCCCAAAAACATTCAGTACTTC
>15|NA|TRBJ1-1|TRBV6-6|NA
CASSRQPDEDTEAFF
TGTGCCAGCAGCCGTCAGCCGGATGAGGACACTGAAGCTTTCTTT
>16|NA|TRBJ1-1|TRBV9|medium-sized
CASSVYPQGGIPEAFF
TGTGCCAGCAGCGTATACCCGCAGGGAGGGATCCCTGAAGCTTTCTTT
>16|NA|TRBJ1-1|TRBV25-1|NA
CASSEPGGVANTEAFF
TGTGCCAGCAGTGAGCCTGGGGGCGTCGCGAACACTGAAGCTTTCTTT
>14|TRBD1|TRBJ2-7|TRBV18|NA
CASSQDRGGYEQYF
TGTGCCAGCTCTCAGGACAGGGGAGGCTACGAGCAGTACTTC
>15|NA|TRBJ1-5|TRBV27|NA
CASSSLGGRNQPQHF
TGTGCCAGCAGTTCCCTGGGAGGACGCAATCAGCCCCAGCATTTT
>13|NA|TRBJ2-4|TRBV18|NA
CASSPGQTNIQYF
TGTGCCAGCTCACCTGGACAGACAAACATTCAGTACTTC